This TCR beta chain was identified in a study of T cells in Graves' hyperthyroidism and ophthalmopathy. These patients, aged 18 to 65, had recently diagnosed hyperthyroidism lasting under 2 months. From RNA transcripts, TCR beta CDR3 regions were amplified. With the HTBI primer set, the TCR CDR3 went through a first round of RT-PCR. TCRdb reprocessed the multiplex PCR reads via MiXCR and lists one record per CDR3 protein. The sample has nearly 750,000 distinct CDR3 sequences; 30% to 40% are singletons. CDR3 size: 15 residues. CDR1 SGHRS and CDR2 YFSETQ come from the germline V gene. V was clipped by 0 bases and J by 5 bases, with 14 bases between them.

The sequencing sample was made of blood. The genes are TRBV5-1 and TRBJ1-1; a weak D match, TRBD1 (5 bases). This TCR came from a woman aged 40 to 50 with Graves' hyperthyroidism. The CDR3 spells CASSLVTSRGTEAFF. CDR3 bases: TGCGCCAGCAGCTTGGTTACCTCCCGGGGGACTGAAGCTTTCTTT.